This entry features one TCR beta chain sequence. Its target is unknown. The data derive from a study of cytomegalovirus exposure and HLA in healthy donors. At the level of the study: Under 90% of roughly 400 genotyped donors fell in the Caucasian-associated ancestry cluster.

CDR3 length: 14 residues. V lost 7 bases to trimming and J lost 4 bases, with 13 bases between them. In germline, CDR1 is MNHNS, CDR2 SASEGT. Primers included in the PCR were 60 Vbeta and 13 Jbeta primers. Some clones are missing from TCRdb's copy, which holds only in-frame ones; the method was immunoSEQ multiplex PCR. The profile covers 160,000 or so clones, with 70% to 85% appearing a single time and 5% to 7% taken by the ten largest. Study conclusions and caveats: Researchers catalogued about 150 TCR beta chains as cytomegalovirus-associated.

Sequencing used PBMCs. The TCR sequence derives from a man between 50 and 59 years old in good health and CMV-seropositive. The rearrangement joins TRBV6-1 to TRBJ2-2, with D perhaps matching TRBD1 (7 bases). CDR3 amino acids: CASNPQGGTGELFF. CDR3 DNA sequence: TGTGCCAGCAATCCGCAGGGGGGCACCGGGGAGCTGTTTTTT.